This TCR beta chain was recovered during a study of blood T cell repertoires in COVID-19. Study at large: Sites across the United States, Italy and Spain contributed samples from acute and convalescent COVID-19.

The repertoire was sequenced with immunoSEQ multiplex PCR; TCRdb's copy has only in-frame clones and lacks some. The data show approximately 110,000 clones, with roughly four fifths seen just once and approximately 15% held by the top ten. CDR3 length equals 14 residues. Germline loops: CDR1 SGHRS, CDR2 YFSETQ. The ends lost 6 bases at V and 4 bases at J; junction bases unmatched: 8. The rearrangement uses TRBV5-1 and TRBJ1-1, with 8 nucleotides matching TRBD1. This receptor was obtained from a woman aged 80 or over with acute or convalescent COVID-19. The sequencing input was peripheral blood. The CDR3 DNA follows: TGCGCCAGCACCAAAGACAGGGGCGCCACTGAAGCTTTCTTT. Amino acid sequence: CASTKDRGATEAFF.